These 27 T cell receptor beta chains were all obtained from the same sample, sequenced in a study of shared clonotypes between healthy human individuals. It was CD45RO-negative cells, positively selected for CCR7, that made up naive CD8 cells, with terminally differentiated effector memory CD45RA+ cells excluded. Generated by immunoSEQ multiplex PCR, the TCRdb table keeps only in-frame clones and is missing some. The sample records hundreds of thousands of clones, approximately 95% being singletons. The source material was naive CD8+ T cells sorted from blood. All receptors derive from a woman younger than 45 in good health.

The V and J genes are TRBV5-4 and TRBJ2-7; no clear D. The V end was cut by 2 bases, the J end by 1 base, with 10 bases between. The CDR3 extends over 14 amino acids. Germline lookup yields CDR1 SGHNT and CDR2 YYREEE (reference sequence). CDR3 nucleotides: TGTGCCAGCAGCTTTATTACGAAATCCTACGAGCAGTACTTC. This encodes CASSFITKSYEQYF.

The DNA of the CDR3 is TGTGCCAGCAGCCAAGGGTTTGCGGGATACAATGAGCAGTTCTTC. This codes for CASSQGFAGYNEQFF. The rearrangement links TRBV14 to TRBJ2-1; D perhaps matches TRBD2 (6 bases). Deletions cut 1 base from V and 4 bases from J, with 11 bases between. Per the germline V gene, CDR1 is SGHDN and CDR2 is FVKESK. The CDR3 extends over 15 amino acids.

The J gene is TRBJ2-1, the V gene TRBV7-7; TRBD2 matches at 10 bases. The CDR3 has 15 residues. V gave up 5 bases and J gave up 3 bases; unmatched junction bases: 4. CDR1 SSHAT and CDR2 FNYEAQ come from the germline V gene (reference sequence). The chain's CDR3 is CASSTGLAVYNEQFF. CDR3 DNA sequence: TGTGCCAGCAGCACTGGACTAGCGGTCTACAATGAGCAGTTCTTC.

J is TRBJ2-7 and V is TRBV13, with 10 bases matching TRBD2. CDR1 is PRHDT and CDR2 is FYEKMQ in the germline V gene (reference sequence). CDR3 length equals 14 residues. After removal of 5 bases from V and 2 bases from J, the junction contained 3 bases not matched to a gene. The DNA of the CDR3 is TGTGCCAGCAGCACGGGACTAGCGACCTACGAGCAGTACTTC. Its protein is CASSTGLATYEQYF.

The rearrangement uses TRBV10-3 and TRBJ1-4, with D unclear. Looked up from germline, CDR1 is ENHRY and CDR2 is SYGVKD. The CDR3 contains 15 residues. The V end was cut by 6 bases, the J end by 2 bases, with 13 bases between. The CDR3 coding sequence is TGTGCCATCAGGCGTACTTTAGCGACTAATGAAAAACTGTTTTTT. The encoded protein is CAIRRTLATNEKLFF.

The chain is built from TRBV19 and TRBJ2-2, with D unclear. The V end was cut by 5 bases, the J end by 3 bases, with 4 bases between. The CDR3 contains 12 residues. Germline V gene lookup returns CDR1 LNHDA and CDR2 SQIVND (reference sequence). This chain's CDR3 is CASSGDTGELFF. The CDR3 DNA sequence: TGTGCCAGTAGTGGGGACACCGGGGAGCTGTTTTTT.

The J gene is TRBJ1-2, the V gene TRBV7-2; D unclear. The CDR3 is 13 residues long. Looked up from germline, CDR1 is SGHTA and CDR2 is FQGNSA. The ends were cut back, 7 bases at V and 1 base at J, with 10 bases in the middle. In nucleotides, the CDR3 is TGTGCCAGCACCTCGTGGCTTAACTATGGCTACACCTTC. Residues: CASTSWLNYGYTF. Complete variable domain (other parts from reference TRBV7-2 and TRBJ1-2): GAGVSQSPSNKVTEKGKDVELRCDPISGHTALYWYRQSLGQGLEFLIYFQGNSAPDKSGLPSDRFSAERTGGSVSTLTIQRTQQEDSAVYLCASTSWLNYGYTFGSGTRLTVV.

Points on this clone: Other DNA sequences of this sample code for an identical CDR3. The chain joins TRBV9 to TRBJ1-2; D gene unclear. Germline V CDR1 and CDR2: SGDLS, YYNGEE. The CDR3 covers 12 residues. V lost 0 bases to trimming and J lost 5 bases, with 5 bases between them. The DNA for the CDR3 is TGTGCCAGCAGCGTAGGGGGTTATGGCTACACCTTC. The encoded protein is CASSVGGYGYTF.

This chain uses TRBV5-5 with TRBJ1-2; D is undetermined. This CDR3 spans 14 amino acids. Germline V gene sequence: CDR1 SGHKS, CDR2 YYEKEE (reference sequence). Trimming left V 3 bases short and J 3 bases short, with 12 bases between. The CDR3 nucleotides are TGTGCCAGCAGCTGGGGAGGCTCCTACTATGGCTACACCTTC. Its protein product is CASSWGGSYYGYTF.

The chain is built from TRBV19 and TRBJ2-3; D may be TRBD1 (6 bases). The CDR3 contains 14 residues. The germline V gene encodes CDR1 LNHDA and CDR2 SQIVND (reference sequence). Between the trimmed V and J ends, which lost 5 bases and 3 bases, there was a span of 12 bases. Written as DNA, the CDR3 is TGTGCCAGTAGTCAGGGGTGGGGTACAGATACGCAGTATTTT. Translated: CASSQGWGTDTQYF.

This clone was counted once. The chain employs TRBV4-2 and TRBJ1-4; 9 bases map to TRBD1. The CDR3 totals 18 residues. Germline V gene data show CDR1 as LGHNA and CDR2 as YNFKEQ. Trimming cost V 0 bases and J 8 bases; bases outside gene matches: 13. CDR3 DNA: TGTGCCAGCAGCCAAGACTTCTCGGTCGGGACAGGGAACGAAAAACTGTTTTTT. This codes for CASSQDFSVGTGNEKLFF.

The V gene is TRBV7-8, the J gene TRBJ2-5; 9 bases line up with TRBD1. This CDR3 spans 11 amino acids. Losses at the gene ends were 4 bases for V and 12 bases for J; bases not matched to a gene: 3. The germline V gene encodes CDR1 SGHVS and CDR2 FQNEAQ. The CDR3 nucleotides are TGTGCCAGCAGCTCAGGGACAGGGAAGTACTTC. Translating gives CASSSGTGKYF.

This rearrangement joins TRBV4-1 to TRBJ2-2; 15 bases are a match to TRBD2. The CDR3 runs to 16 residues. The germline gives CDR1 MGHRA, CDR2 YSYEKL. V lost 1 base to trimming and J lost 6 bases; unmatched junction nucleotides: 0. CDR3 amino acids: CASSQGTSGRAGELFF. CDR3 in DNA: TGCGCCAGCAGCCAAGGGACTAGCGGGAGGGCCGGGGAGCTGTTTTTT.

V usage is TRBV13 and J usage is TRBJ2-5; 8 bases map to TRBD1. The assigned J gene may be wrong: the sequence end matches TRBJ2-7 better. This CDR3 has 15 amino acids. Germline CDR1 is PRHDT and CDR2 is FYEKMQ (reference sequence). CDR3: CASSTRTGFADEQYF. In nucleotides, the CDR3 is TGTGCCAGCAGCACAAGGACAGGGTTTGCGGACGAGCAGTACTTC.

Here the CDR3 DNA reads TGTGCCAGCAGAATGGAGGGGATCTATGGCTACACCTTC. Protein sequence: CASRMEGIYGYTF. The genes are TRBV5-6 and TRBJ1-2; D is possibly TRBD1 (5 bases). CDR1 and CDR2 from the germline V gene are SGHDT and YYEEEE. V shed 5 bases and J shed 4 bases, with 12 bases lying between them. CDR3 length: 13 residues.

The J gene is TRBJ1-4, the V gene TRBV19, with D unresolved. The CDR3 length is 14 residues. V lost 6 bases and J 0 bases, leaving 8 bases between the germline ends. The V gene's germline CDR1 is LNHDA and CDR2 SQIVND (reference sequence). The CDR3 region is CASSPVATNEKLFF. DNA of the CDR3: TGTGCCAGTAGCCCGGTTGCAACTAATGAAAAACTGTTTTTT.

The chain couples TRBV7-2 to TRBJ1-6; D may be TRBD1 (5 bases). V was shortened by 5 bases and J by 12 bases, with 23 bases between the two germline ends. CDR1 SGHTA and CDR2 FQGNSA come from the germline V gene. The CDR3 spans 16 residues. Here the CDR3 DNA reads TGTGCCAGCAGCCCTAGCGCGGTCGGGCGCCAGGGACCCCTCCACTTT. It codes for CASSPSAVGRQGPLHF. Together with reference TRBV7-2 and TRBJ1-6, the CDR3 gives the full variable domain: GAGVSQSPSNKVTEKGKDVELRCDPISGHTALYWYRQSLGQGLEFLIYFQGNSAPDKSGLPSDRFSAERTGGSVSTLTIQRTQQEDSAVYLCASSPSAVGRQGPLHFGNGTRLTVT.

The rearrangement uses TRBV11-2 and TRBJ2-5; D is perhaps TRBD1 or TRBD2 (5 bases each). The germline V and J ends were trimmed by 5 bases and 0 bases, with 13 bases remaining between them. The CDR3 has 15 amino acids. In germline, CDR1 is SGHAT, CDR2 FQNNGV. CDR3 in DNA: TGTGCCAGCAGCCCACCGGGGCGTCACCAAGAGACCCAGTACTTC. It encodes CASSPPGRHQETQYF.

CDR3 region: CSATAAYEQYF. The CDR3 DNA reads as TGCAGTGCTACTGCCGCCTACGAGCAGTACTTC. V gene TRBV20-1 combines with J gene TRBJ2-7; D ambiguous. Germline assignment: CDR1 DFQATT and CDR2 SNEGSKA (reference sequence). V lost 4 bases, J lost 2 bases, and 6 bases lay in between. This CDR3 contains 11 residues.

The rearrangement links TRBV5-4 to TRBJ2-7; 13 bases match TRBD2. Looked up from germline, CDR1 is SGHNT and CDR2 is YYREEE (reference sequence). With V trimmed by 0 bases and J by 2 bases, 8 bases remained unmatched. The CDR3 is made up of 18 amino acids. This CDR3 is CASSLAGLAGENPYEQYF. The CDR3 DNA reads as TGTGCCAGCAGCTTGGCCGGACTAGCGGGAGAAAACCCCTACGAGCAGTACTTC.

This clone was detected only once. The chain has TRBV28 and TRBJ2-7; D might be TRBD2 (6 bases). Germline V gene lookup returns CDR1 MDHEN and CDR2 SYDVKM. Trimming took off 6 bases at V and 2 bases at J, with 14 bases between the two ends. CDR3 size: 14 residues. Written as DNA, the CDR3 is TGTGCCAGCAGCTCACTAGCAGAAACCTACGAGCAGTACTTC. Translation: CASSSLAETYEQYF.

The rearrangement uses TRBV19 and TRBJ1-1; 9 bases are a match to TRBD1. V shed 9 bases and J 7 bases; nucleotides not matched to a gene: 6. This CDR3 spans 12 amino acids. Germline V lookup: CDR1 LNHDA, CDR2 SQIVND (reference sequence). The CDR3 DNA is TGTGCCAGCGGGGACAGGGTAATTGAAGCTTTCTTT. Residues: CASGDRVIEAFF.

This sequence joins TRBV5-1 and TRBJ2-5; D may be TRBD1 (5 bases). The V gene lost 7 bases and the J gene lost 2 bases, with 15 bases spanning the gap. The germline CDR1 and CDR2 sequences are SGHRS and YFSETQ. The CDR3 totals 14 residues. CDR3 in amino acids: CASRVSGIQETQYF. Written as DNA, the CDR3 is TGCGCCAGCCGGGTCTCAGGGATTCAAGAGACCCAGTACTTC.

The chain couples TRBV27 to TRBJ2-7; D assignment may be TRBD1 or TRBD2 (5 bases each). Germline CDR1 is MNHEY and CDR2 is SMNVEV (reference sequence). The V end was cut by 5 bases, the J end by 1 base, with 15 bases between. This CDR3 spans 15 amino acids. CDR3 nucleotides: TGTGCCAGCAGTGTCGGGACCCATAGTTCCTACGAGCAGTACTTC. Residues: CASSVGTHSSYEQYF.

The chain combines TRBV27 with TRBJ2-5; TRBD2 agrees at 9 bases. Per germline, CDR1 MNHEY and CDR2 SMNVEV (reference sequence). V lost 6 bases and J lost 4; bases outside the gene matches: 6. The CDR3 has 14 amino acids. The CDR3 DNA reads TGTGCCAGCAGCCATAGCGGGAGCCCAGAGACCCAGTACTTC. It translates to CASSHSGSPETQYF.

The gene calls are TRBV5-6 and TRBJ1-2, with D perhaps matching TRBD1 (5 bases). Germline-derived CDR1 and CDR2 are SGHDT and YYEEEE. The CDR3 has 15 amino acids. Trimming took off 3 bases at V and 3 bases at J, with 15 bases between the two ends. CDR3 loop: CASSYLEGLHYGYTF. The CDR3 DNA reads TGTGCCAGCAGCTATTTGGAGGGACTGCACTATGGCTACACCTTC.

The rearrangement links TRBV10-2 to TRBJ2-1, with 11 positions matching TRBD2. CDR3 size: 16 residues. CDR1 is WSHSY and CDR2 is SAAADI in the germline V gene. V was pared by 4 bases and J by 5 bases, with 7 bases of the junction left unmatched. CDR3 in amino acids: CASSGTLAGDHNEQFF. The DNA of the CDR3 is TGCGCCAGCAGTGGAACACTAGCGGGAGACCACAATGAGCAGTTCTTC.